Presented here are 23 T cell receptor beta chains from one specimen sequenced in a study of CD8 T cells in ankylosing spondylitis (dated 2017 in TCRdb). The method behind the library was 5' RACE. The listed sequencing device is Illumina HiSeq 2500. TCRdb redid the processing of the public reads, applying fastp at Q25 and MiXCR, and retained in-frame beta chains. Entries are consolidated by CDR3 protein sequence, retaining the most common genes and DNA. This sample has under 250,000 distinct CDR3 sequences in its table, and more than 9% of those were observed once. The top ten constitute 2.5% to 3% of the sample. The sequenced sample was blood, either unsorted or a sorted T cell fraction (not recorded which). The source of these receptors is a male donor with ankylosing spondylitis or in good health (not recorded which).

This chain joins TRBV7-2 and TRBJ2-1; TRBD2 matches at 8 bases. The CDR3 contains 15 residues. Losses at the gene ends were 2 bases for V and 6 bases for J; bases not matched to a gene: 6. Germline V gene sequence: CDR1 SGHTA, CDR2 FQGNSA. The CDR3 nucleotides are TGTGCCAGCAGCTTACAACTAGCGGAGTCCAATGAGCAGTTCTTC. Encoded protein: CASSLQLAESNEQFF.

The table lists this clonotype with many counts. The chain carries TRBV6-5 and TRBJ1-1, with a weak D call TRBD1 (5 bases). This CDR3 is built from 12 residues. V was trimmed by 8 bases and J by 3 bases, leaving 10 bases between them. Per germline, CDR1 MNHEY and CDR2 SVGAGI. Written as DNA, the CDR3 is TGTGCCAGCGGAACAGGTTACACTGAAGCTTTCTTT. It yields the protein CASGTGYTEAFF.

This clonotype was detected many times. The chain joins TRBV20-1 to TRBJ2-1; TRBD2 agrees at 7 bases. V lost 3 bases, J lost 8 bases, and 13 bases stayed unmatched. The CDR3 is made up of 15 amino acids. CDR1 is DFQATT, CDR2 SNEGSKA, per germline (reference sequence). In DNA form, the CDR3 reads TGCAGTGCTAGCCAATCGGGGGGTGGCGTTGATGAGCAGTTCTTC. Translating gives CSASQSGGGVDEQFF.

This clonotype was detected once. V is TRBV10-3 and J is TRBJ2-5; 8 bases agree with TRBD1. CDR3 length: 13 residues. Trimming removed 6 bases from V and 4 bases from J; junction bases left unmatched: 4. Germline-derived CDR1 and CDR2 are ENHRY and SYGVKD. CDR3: CAISQTGAETQYF. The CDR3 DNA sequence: TGTGCCATCAGCCAGACAGGGGCAGAGACCCAGTACTTC.

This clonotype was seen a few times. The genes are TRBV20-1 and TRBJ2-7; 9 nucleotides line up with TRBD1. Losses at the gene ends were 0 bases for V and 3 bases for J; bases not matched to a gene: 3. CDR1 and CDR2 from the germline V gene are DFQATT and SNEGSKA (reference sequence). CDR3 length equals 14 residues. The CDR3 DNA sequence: TGCAGTGCTAGAGATCAGGACAGGGGCTACGAGCAGTACTTC. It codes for CSARDQDRGYEQYF.

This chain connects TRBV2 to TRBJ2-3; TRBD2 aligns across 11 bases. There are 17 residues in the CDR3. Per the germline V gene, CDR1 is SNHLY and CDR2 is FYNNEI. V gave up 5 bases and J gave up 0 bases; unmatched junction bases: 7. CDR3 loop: CASSPASGGPSTDTQYF. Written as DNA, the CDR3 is TGTGCCAGCAGTCCTGCTAGCGGGGGGCCTAGCACAGATACGCAGTATTTT.

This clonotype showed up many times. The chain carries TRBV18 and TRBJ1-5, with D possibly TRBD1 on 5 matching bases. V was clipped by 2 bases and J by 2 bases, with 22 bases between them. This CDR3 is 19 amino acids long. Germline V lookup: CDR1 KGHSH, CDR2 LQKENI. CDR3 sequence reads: CASSPYISGVGGGNQPQHF. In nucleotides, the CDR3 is TGTGCCAGCTCACCATACATCAGTGGTGTGGGGGGAGGCAATCAGCCCCAGCATTTT.

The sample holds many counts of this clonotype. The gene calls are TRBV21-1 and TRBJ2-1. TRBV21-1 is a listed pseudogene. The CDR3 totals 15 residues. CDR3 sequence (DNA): TGTGCCAGCAGCAATCGGACGTATCTCTACAATGAGCAGTTCTTC. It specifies CASSNRTYLYNEQFF.

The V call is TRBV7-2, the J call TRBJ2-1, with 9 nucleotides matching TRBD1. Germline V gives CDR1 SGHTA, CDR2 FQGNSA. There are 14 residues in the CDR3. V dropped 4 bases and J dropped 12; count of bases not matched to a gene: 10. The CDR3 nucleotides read TGTGCCAGCAGCTCGCCGGGACAGGGCGGTGCGCAGTTCTTC. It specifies CASSSPGQGGAQFF.

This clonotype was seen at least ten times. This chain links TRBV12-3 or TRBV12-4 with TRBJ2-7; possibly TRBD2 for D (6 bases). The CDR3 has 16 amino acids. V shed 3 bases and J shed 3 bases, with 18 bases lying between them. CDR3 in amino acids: CASSFIPGRGVYEQYF. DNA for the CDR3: TGTGCCAGCAGTTTCATTCCGGGGCGGGGCGTCTACGAGCAGTACTTC.

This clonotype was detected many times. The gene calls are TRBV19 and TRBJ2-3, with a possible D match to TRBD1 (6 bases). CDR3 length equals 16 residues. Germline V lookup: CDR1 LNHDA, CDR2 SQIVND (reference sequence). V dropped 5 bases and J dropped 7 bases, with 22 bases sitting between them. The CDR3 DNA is TGTGCCAGTAGTGCATACAGGCGACTGGACAGATATACGCAGTATTTT. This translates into CASSAYRRLDRYTQYF.

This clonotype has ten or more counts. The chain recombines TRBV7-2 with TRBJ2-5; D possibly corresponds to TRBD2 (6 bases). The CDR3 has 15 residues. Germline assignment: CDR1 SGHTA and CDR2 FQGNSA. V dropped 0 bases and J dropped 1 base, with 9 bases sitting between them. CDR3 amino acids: CASSLAAGRQETQYF. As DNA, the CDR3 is TGTGCCAGCAGCTTAGCTGCGGGGCGCCAAGAGACCCAGTACTTC. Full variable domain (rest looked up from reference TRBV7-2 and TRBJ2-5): GAGVSQSPSNKVTEKGKDVELRCDPISGHTALYWYRQSLGQGLEFLIYFQGNSAPDKSGLPSDRFSAERTGGSVSTLTIQRTQQEDSAVYLCASSLAAGRQETQYFGPGTRLLVL.

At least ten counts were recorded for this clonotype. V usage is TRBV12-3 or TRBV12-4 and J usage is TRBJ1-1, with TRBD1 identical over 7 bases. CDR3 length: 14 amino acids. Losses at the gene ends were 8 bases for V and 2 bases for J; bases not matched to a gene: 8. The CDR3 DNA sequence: TGTGCCAGCGGCAAGGGACAGATTAACACTGAAGCTTTCTTT. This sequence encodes CASGKGQINTEAFF.

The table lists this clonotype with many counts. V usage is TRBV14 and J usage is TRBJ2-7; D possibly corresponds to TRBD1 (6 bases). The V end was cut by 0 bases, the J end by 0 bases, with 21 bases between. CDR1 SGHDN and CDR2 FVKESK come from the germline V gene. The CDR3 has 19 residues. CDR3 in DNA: TGTGCCAGCAGCCAAGATCCCACAGGGTTACTCCCGAGCTCCTACGAGCAGTACTTC. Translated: CASSQDPTGLLPSSYEQYF.

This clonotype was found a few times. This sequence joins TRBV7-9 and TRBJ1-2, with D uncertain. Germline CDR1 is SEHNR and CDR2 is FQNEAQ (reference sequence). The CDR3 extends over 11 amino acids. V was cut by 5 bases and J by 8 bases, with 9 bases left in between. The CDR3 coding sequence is TGTGCCAGCAGCCCTCCTCTGGGCTACACCTTC. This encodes CASSPPLGYTF.

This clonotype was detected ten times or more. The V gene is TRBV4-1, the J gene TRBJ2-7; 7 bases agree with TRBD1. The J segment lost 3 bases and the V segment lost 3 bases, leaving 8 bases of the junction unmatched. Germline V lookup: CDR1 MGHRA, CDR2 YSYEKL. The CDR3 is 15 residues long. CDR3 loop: CASSQMTGMGYEQYF. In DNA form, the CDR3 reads TGCGCCAGCAGCCAGATGACAGGGATGGGCTACGAGCAGTACTTC.

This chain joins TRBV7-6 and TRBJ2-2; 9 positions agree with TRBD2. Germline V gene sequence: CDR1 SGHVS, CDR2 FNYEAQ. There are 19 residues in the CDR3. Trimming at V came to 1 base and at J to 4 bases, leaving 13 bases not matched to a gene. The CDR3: CASSLVGSGRMRRTGELFF. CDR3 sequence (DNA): TGTGCCAGCAGCTTAGTAGGGAGCGGGAGGATGAGGCGCACCGGGGAGCTGTTTTTT.

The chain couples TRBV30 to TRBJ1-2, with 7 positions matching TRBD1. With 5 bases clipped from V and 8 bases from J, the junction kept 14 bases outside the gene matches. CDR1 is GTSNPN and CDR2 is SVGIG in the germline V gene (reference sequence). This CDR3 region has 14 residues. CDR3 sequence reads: CAWVRWQGDGGYTF. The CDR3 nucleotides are TGTGCCTGGGTCCGGTGGCAGGGGGACGGGGGCTACACCTTC.

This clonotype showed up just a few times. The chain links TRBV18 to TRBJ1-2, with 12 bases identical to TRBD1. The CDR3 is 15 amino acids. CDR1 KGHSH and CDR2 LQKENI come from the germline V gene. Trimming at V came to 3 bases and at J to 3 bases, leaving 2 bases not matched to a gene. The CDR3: CASSPGTGGDYGYTF. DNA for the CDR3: TGTGCCAGCTCACCCGGGACAGGGGGCGACTATGGCTACACCTTC.

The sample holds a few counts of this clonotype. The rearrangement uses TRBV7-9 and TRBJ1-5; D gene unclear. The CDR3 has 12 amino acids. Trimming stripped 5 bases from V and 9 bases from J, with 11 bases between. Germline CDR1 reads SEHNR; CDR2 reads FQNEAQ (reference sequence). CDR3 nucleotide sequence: TGTGCCAGCAGCCCCGAGGTAGGGCCCCAGCATTTT. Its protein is CASSPEVGPQHF.

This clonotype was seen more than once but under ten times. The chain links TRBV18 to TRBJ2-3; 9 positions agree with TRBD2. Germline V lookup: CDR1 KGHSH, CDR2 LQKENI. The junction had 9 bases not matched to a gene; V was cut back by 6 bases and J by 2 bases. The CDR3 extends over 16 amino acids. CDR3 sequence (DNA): TGTGCCAGCTCCCCGGGGAGCGGGAGGCCCACAGATACGCAGTATTTT. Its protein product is CASSPGSGRPTDTQYF.

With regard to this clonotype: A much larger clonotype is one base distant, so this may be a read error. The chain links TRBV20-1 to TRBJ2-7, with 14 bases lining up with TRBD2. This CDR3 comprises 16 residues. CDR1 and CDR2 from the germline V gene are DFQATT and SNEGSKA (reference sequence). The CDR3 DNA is TGCAGTGGGCAGCCGGGGACTAGCGGGAGAACCTACGATCAGTACTTC. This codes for CSGQPGTSGRTYDQYF.

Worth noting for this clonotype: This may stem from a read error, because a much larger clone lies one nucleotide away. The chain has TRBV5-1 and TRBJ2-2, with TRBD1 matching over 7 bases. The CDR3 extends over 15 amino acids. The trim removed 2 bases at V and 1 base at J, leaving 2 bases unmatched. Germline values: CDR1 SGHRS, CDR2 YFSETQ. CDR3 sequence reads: CASSFRTGNTGELFF. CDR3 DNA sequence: TGCGCCAGCAGCTTCCGGACAGGGAACACCGGGGAGCTGTTTTTT.